This TCR beta chain was captured by sequencing in a study of CD8 T cells in Susac syndrome. Study findings and constraints: It was acknowledged in the study that the number of individuals who were included in its TCR sequencing and HLA analysis was relatively small.

Random hexamers were used to reverse transcribe roughly 0.5 to 1 ug of RNA. The authors amplified TCR beta CDR3 across 54 Vbeta and 13 Jbeta using immunoSEQ multiplex PCR. TCRdb re-called the immunoSEQ multiplex PCR reads with MiXCR, one entry per CDR3 protein. The sample has 130,000 or so distinct CDR3 sequences, roughly 95% seen once. Germline V gives CDR1 MNHEY, CDR2 SMNVEV (reference sequence). The CDR3 extends over 14 amino acids. V was cut by 5 bases and J by 2 bases, with 10 bases left in between. Both CD4+ and CD8+ T cells were negatively isolated, and TEMRA cells underwent FACS enrichment. On this clonotype itself: Antigen unknown.

The receptor was derived from a human donor with multiple sclerosis. The chain links TRBV27 to TRBJ2-1, with unresolved D. Specimen: CD4+ T cells from PBMCs. DNA of the CDR3: TGTGCCAGCAGTCGCTATGCTGCCTACAATGAGCAGTTCTTC. This translates into CASSRYAAYNEQFF.